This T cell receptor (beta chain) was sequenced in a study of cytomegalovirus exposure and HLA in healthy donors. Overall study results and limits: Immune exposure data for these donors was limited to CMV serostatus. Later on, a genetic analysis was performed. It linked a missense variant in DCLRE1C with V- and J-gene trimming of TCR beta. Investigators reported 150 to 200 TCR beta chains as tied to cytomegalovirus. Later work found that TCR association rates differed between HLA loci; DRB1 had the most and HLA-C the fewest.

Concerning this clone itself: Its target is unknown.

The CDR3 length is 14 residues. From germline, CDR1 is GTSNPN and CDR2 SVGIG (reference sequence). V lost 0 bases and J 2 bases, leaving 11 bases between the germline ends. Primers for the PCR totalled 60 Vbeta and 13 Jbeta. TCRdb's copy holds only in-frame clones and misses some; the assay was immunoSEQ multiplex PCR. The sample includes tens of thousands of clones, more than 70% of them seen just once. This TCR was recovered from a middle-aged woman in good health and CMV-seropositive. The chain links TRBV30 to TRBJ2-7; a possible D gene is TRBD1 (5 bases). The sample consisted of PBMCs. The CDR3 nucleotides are TGTGCCTGGAGTGTGTTAGGGGCCCCCTACGAGCAGTACTTC. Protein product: CAWSVLGAPYEQYF.